This is a list of T cell receptor beta chains from one sample in a study of cytomegalovirus exposure and HLA in healthy donors. Repertoires were generated with immunoSEQ multiplex PCR, while TCRdb's copy carries only in-frame clones and drops some. The sample records roughly 140,000 clones, around nine tenths being singletons. Material: PBMCs. These receptors all come from a man aged 18 to 29 in good health and CMV-seropositive. The CDR3 runs from the conserved cysteine through the conserved F or W. D genes are given only for firm matches. Expanded clones get a size class; other rows say once, few or many, or leave the size out.

v_gene	len	d_gene	j_gene	abundance	CDR3nt	CDR3aa
TRBV25-1	15	NA	TRBJ1-1	NA	TGTGCCAGCAGTGACTCTTCAGGGTTCGTAGCTGAAGCTTTCTTT	CASSDSSGFVAEAFF
TRBV27	16	NA	TRBJ2-1	NA	TGTGCCAGCAGTTTAGGGGGCGGCCTCCCGGGCGGTGAGCAGTTCTTC	CASSLGGGLPGGEQFF
TRBV10-3	13	NA	TRBJ2-1	few	TGTGCCATTCAGCAGGGGCTCTACAATGAGCAGTTCTTC	CAIQQGLYNEQFF
TRBV6-6	16	NA	TRBJ1-4	few	TGTGCCAGCAGCCCCACCCAGAGGGCAACTAATGAAAAACTGTTTTTT	CASSPTQRATNEKLFF
TRBV7-8	15	NA	TRBJ2-2	NA	TGTGCCAGCAGCTTAGCCGGTGGGCACACCGGGGAGCTGTTTTTT	CASSLAGGHTGELFF
TRBV5-1	12	NA	TRBJ2-4	NA	TGCGCCAGCAGCCGGGGTCAAAACATTCAGTACTTC	CASSRGQNIQYF
TRBV6-5	14	NA	TRBJ1-1	NA	TGTGCCAGCAGCCTTCAGACAGGGAACACTGAAGCTTTCTTT	CASSLQTGNTEAFF
TRBV7-9	14	NA	TRBJ1-6	NA	TGTGCCAGCAGCTTAGTACAGGATAATTCACCCCTCCACTTT	CASSLVQDNSPLHF
TRBV9	15	TRBD1	TRBJ1-3	NA	TGTGCCAGCAGCTTGGGACAGCTCTCTGGAAACACCATATATTTT	CASSLGQLSGNTIYF
TRBV4-2	14	NA	TRBJ2-3	NA	TGTGCCAGCAGCCAAGACGTGTCCGCAGATACGCAGTATTTT	CASSQDVSADTQYF
TRBV11-1	14	TRBD2	TRBJ2-3	NA	TGTGCCAGCAGCTTAGCGCGGGGGACAGATACGCAGTATTTT	CASSLARGTDTQYF
TRBV6-5	15	NA	TRBJ1-2	few	TGTGCCACGACGTCCACAGGAATAGCTAACTATGGCTACACCTTC	CATTSTGIANYGYTF
TRBV5-6	14	NA	TRBJ2-7	NA	TGTGCCAGCAGCGACCTACGGGGTCGGGACGAGCAGTACTTC	CASSDLRGRDEQYF
TRBV18	16	NA	TRBJ1-1	NA	TGTGCCAGCTCTTTTCGGCAGGGTTCGGTGGACACTGAAGCTTTCTTT	CASSFRQGSVDTEAFF
TRBV27	14	TRBD1	TRBJ1-4	NA	TGTGCCAGCAGTTTAAGGCAGGGGGATGAAAAACTGTTTTTT	CASSLRQGDEKLFF
TRBV7-7	13	TRBD1	TRBJ2-7	NA	TGTGCTAGCAGCCCCGGACAGGGCTACGAGCAGTACTTC	CASSPGQGYEQYF
TRBV7-8	12	NA	TRBJ2-2	NA	TGTGCCAGCAGCCACGGAGTCGGGGAGCTGTTTTTT	CASSHGVGELFF
TRBV9	15	NA	TRBJ1-3	once	TGTGCCAGCAGCTCCAGGGGCCCCTCGGGGAACACCATATATTTT	CASSSRGPSGNTIYF
TRBV2	13	NA	TRBJ2-2	NA	TGTGCCAGCAAGGGAGACGCTACCGGGGAGCTGTTTTTT	CASKGDATGELFF
TRBV7-9	17	NA	TRBJ1-1	NA	TGTGCCAGCAGCTTAGCGTACGTTCAGGGGATGAACACTGAAGCTTTCTTT	CASSLAYVQGMNTEAFF
TRBV12-5	12	NA	TRBJ1-5	once	TGTGCTAGTGCCCTTCAGGATCAGCCCCAGCATTTT	CASALQDQPQHF
TRBV19	15	TRBD2	TRBJ2-7	NA	TGTGCCAGTAGTGCTGGACTAGCGGTCGCCTACGAGCAGTACTTC	CASSAGLAVAYEQYF
TRBV11-2	17	TRBD2	TRBJ2-3	NA	TGTGCCAGCGAGGGACTAGCGGGGGGACATCTGACAGATACGCAGTATTTT	CASEGLAGGHLTDTQYF
TRBV4-1	15	TRBD2	TRBJ2-5	NA	TGCGCCAGCAGCCTTCTAGCGGGAGAGGGAGAGACCCAGTACTTC	CASSLLAGEGETQYF
TRBV27	13	NA	TRBJ2-5	NA	TGTGCCAGCCTACCTCAGGGATCAGAGACCCAGTACTTC	CASLPQGSETQYF
TRBV19	13	NA	TRBJ1-4	few	TGTGCCAGTAGTCTGTATGCGGGCCGAAAACTGTTTTTT	CASSLYAGRKLFF
TRBV5-6	13	NA	TRBJ1-2	NA	TGTGCCAGCAGTTTGGCAGTCCCCAATGGCTACACCTTC	CASSLAVPNGYTF
TRBV13	16	TRBD2	TRBJ2-3	NA	TGTGCCAGCAGCTCTCGGACTAGCGGAAATACAGATACGCAGTATTTT	CASSSRTSGNTDTQYF
TRBV9	13	NA	TRBJ2-2	NA	TGTGCCAGCAGCGTATATAACACCGGGGAGCTGTTTTTT	CASSVYNTGELFF
TRBV6-5	15	TRBD1	TRBJ2-7	few	TGTGCCAGCAGTTTTCTGGGACAGGGGGCGGGCGAGCAGTACTTC	CASSFLGQGAGEQYF
TRBV9	13	NA	TRBJ1-1	NA	TGTGCCAGCAGCCTAGGGGGGGGCACTGAAGCTTTCTTT	CASSLGGGTEAFF
TRBV7-9	16	TRBD1	TRBJ1-2	NA	TGTGCCAGCAGCTTAGTTACGGGACAGGGGGACTATGGCTACACCTTC	CASSLVTGQGDYGYTF
TRBV5-6	14	TRBD1	TRBJ1-1	NA	TGTGCCAGCAGCTTGGGACAGGGGATCCCTGAAGCTTTCTTT	CASSLGQGIPEAFF
TRBV6-1	15	NA	TRBJ2-6	NA	TGTGCCAGCGTCGATCAGGTCTCTGGGGCCAACGTCCTGACTTTC	CASVDQVSGANVLTF
TRBV11-1	15	TRBD1	TRBJ2-1	NA	TGTGCCAGCAGACCCCACAGGGGGCTTTACAATGAGCAGTTCTTC	CASRPHRGLYNEQFF
TRBV6-5	13	NA	TRBJ2-1	NA	TGTGCCAGCAGTCTGAGGGCCTACAATGAGCAGTTCTTC	CASSLRAYNEQFF
TRBV5-1	15	NA	TRBJ1-5	NA	TGCGCCAGCAGCATCTCAGGGGCGGCAAATCAGCCCCAGCATTTT	CASSISGAANQPQHF
TRBV27	14	NA	TRBJ1-2	NA	TGTGCCAGCAGCCTCGGGGGTTGGGCGGGGGGCTACACCTTC	CASSLGGWAGGYTF
TRBV6-1	13	TRBD1	TRBJ2-7	few	TGTGCCAGCAGCACAGGGGAGAGCTACGAGCAGTACTTC	CASSTGESYEQYF
TRBV27	13	NA	TRBJ2-7	NA	TGTGCCAGCAGTTTTGGACAGTCATACGAGCAGTACTTC	CASSFGQSYEQYF
TRBV27	16	NA	TRBJ1-2	NA	TGTGCCAGCAGTCACAACAGGTGGCAGGCGAGTTCTGGCTACACCTTC	CASSHNRWQASSGYTF
TRBV5-4	16	TRBD1	TRBJ1-2	NA	TGTGCCAGCAGCTTGGGAATGGACAGGCCGGGATATGGCTACACCTTC	CASSLGMDRPGYGYTF
TRBV7-3	16	TRBD2	TRBJ2-5	NA	TGTGCCAGCAGCTTCTCGGGACTAGCGGGAAGGGAGACCCAGTACTTC	CASSFSGLAGRETQYF
TRBV27	14	NA	TRBJ1-6	NA	TGTGCCAGCAGTCCGGGACACGCCGGGGGGGGCCTCCACTTT	CASSPGHAGGGLHF
TRBV15	14	NA	TRBJ2-3	NA	TGTGCCACCAGCATTGGGCTGGGCACAGATACGCAGTATTTT	CATSIGLGTDTQYF
TRBV15	15	NA	TRBJ2-5	NA	TGTGCCACCAGCAGTTCCCCAGGGGCAAGAGAGACCCAGTACTTC	CATSSSPGARETQYF
TRBV18	17	TRBD2	TRBJ2-2	NA	TGTGCCAGCTCACCAAGAGAAGCGGGAGGAGGTCCCGGGGAGCTGTTTTTT	CASSPREAGGGPGELFF
TRBV2	13	NA	TRBJ2-1	once	TGTGCCAGCAGTGAAGGTTATAGCGATGAGCAGTTCTTC	CASSEGYSDEQFF
TRBV2	17	TRBD2	TRBJ2-4	NA	TGTGCCAGCAGTCTCAGCGGGAGGTCCTTAGCCAAAAACATTCAGTACTTC	CASSLSGRSLAKNIQYF
TRBV7-8	15	TRBD1	TRBJ2-7	NA	TGTGCCAGCAGCAAAACCGGGACAGGTTCCTACGAGCAGTACTTC	CASSKTGTGSYEQYF
TRBV10-3	15	TRBD2	TRBJ2-7	NA	TGTGCCATCAGTGAGCCCAGGACTAGCGGTTCCGAGCAGTACTTC	CAISEPRTSGSEQYF
TRBV6-5	15	NA	TRBJ1-1	once	TGTGCCAGCAGTTACTCAGGAGGGGCCGGCACTGAAGCTTTCTTT	CASSYSGGAGTEAFF
TRBV5-1	13	NA	TRBJ1-2	once	TGCGCCAGCAGCTTGGCCGGGGAGGATGGCTACACCTTC	CASSLAGEDGYTF
TRBV19	17	TRBD1	TRBJ1-1	few	TGTGCCAGTAGTATAGGTCGGACACAGGGGTGGGACACTGAAGCTTTCTTT	CASSIGRTQGWDTEAFF
TRBV19	14	TRBD1	TRBJ1-1	NA	TGTGCCAGTAGTATGGGCCAGGGGGGTACTGAAGCTTTCTTT	CASSMGQGGTEAFF
TRBV14	15	NA	TRBJ1-4	NA	TGTGCCAGCAGCCAAAGGGACACCCTGGGAGAAAAACTGTTTTTT	CASSQRDTLGEKLFF
TRBV19	13	NA	TRBJ1-5	NA	TGTGCCAGTAGATTTACAGGGCCTCAGCCCCAGCATTTT	CASRFTGPQPQHF